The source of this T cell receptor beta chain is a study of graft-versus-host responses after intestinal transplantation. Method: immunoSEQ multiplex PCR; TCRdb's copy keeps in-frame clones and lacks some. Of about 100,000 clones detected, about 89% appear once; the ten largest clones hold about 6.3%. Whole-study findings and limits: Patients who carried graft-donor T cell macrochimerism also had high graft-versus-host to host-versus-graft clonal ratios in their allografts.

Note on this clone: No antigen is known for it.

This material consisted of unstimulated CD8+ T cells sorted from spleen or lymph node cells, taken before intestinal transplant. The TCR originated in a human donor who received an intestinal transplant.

CDR3 in amino acids: CASSLTILETQYF. The CDR3, as DNA: TGTGCCAGCAGCCTGACAATTCTGGAGACCCAGTACTTC. V and J are TRBV7-2 and TRBJ2-5; D uncertain. The length of the CDR3 is 13 residues. V lost 5 bases and J 5 bases, leaving 12 bases between the germline ends. Germline lookup yields CDR1 SGHTA and CDR2 FQGNSA.